Reported below is one T cell receptor (beta chain). One junction end disagrees with the germline gene, perhaps due to a read error. The sample originates from a study of shared clonotypes between healthy human individuals. Generated by immunoSEQ multiplex PCR, the TCRdb table keeps only in-frame clones and is missing some. Altogether 2 million or so clones are present, over 85% being singletons, with the ten largest covering 0.85% to 1.3%. The naive CD8 fraction comprised CD45RO-negative cells positively selected for CCR7 and excluded terminally differentiated effector memory CD45RA+ cells. CDR1 and CDR2 from the germline V gene are SSHAT and FNYEAQ (reference sequence). The CDR3 totals 13 residues.

The specimen sequenced was naive CD8+ T cells sorted from blood. This TCR was sampled from a man between 18 and 35 years old in good health. This sequence joins TRBV7-7 and TRBJ2-7, with a tentative D call TRBD1 (5 bases). CDR3 in DNA: TGTGCTAGCAGCTTAAGACAGTCCTACGAGCAGTACTTC. Protein sequence: CASSLRQSYEQYF.